Below, 30 T cell receptor beta chains from the same sample are listed, as sequenced in a study of cytomegalovirus exposure and HLA in healthy donors. 13 Jbeta primers and 60 Vbeta primers were used for the PCR. Data came from immunoSEQ multiplex PCR; TCRdb stores just in-frame clones and leaves some out. The profile shows 100,000 or so clones, over 60% of them singletons. The source material was PBMCs. These TCRs come from a man between 40 and 49 years old in good health and CMV-seropositive.

The rearrangement joins TRBV19 to TRBJ2-1; D possibly corresponds to TRBD2 (6 bases). The CDR3 loop spans 18 amino acids. Germline V gene lookup returns CDR1 LNHDA and CDR2 SQIVND (reference sequence). V lost 0 bases to trimming and J lost 9 bases, with 24 bases between them. This CDR3 is CASSIDPAPIGGVSEQFF. CDR3 nucleotide sequence: TGTGCCAGTAGTATAGATCCAGCGCCTATCGGGGGAGTGAGTGAGCAGTTCTTC.

V is TRBV5-1 and J is TRBJ1-2, with TRBD1 as a possible D gene (5 bases). This CDR3 has 17 amino acids. Trimming removed 4 bases at V and 2 bases at J, with 21 bases between. The germline CDR1 and CDR2 sequences are SGHRS and YFSETQ. The CDR3 loop reads CASSGIPSGRMNYGYTF. As DNA, the CDR3 is TGCGCCAGCAGCGGGATACCCTCAGGGAGGATGAACTATGGCTACACCTTC. Full variable domain (remainder filled in from reference TRBV5-1 and TRBJ1-2): KAGVTQTPRYLIKTRGQQVTLSCSPISGHRSVSWYQQTPGQGLQFLFEYFSETQRNKGNFPGRFSGRQFSNSRSEMNVSTLELGDSALYLCASSGIPSGRMNYGYTFGSGTRLTVV.

This chain uses TRBV20-1 with TRBJ1-2, with D maybe TRBD1 (5 bases). V was clipped by 8 bases and J by 6 bases, with 10 bases between them. CDR3 length: 10 residues. Looked up from germline, CDR1 is DFQATT and CDR2 is SNEGSKA (reference sequence). This chain's CDR3 is CSSWTNGYTF. The CDR3 nucleotides are TGCAGTTCATGGACAAATGGCTACACCTTC.

The V and J genes are TRBV5-1 and TRBJ1-1; 10 bases map to TRBD1. The trim removed 0 bases at V and 4 bases at J, leaving 12 bases unmatched. This CDR3 has 18 amino acids. The germline V gene encodes CDR1 SGHRS and CDR2 YFSETQ. The DNA of the CDR3 is TGCGCCAGCAGCTTGGTGGCCCGGACAGGGGGACGTACCACTGAAGCTTTCTTT. Translation: CASSLVARTGGRTTEAFF.

The chain is built from TRBV18 and TRBJ2-2, with 13 bases aligning to TRBD2. Per the germline V gene, CDR1 is KGHSH and CDR2 is LQKENI. With V trimmed by 4 bases and J by 5 bases, 7 bases remained unmatched. This CDR3 has 17 amino acids. In DNA, the CDR3 is TGTGCCAGCTCACTACCGGGACTAGCGGGGAGGACCGGGGAGCTGTTTTTT. Its protein is CASSLPGLAGRTGELFF. The full variable domain, with the rest looked up from reference TRBV18 and TRBJ2-2, is NAGVMQNPRHLVRRRGQEARLRCSPMKGHSHVYWYRQLPEEGLKFMVYLQKENIIDESGMPKERFSAEFPKEGPSILRIQQVVRGDSAAYFCASSLPGLAGRTGELFFGEGSRLTVL.

The table lists this clone with a count of one. V is TRBV7-9 and J is TRBJ2-5; D not certain. CDR1 is SEHNR, CDR2 FQNEAQ, per germline (reference sequence). The CDR3 has 14 amino acids. V lost 3 bases to trimming and J lost 3 bases, with 11 bases between them. CDR3 amino acids: CASSFGSLEETQYF. The CDR3 DNA reads as TGTGCCAGCAGCTTCGGGTCTTTAGAAGAGACCCAGTACTTC.

This clone has only a few counts. This chain connects TRBV7-3 to TRBJ2-2; 8 nucleotides agree with TRBD1. CDR3 length equals 15 residues. Losses at the gene ends were 5 bases for V and 3 bases for J; bases not matched to a gene: 5. Germline loops: CDR1 SGHTA, CDR2 FQGTGA. CDR3 nucleotide sequence: TGTGCCAGCAGCCCAGGGACAGGTTACACCGGGGAGCTGTTTTTT. It specifies CASSPGTGYTGELFF.

Remarks on this clone: Other DNA variants within this sample encode the same CDR3. The V call is TRBV19, the J call TRBJ2-1; D perhaps matches TRBD2 (5 bases). Germline assignment: CDR1 LNHDA and CDR2 SQIVND (reference sequence). Trimming stripped 3 bases from V and 4 bases from J, with 10 bases between. The CDR3 covers 14 residues. CDR3: CASSIGGDYNEQFF. The CDR3 region has the DNA TGTGCCAGTAGTATTGGAGGAGATTACAATGAGCAGTTCTTC.

The V gene is TRBV19, the J gene TRBJ2-1, with TRBD1 identical over 12 bases. Germline CDR1 and CDR2: LNHDA and SQIVND (reference sequence). The V gene end was trimmed by 2 bases and the J gene end by 9 bases; junction bases not matched to a gene: 5. This CDR3 has 15 amino acids. CDR3 nucleotides: TGTGCCAGTAGTATAATAGGGACAGGGGGCGGTGAGCAGTTCTTC. It encodes CASSIIGTGGGEQFF.

The J gene is TRBJ2-7, the V gene TRBV7-6; the D gene is possibly TRBD1 (6 bases). This CDR3 comprises 13 residues. From germline, CDR1 is SGHVS and CDR2 FNYEAQ. The V end lost 5 bases, the J end lost 2 bases, and 10 bases lay between the germline ends. The CDR3 nucleotides read TGTGCCAGCAGCCCAGACAGGACCTACGAGCAGTACTTC. It specifies CASSPDRTYEQYF.

This chain uses TRBV13 with TRBJ2-1; 15 bases match TRBD2. V trimming: 4 bases; J trimming: 15 bases; junction bases outside the gene matches: 16. Looked up from germline, CDR1 is PRHDT and CDR2 is FYEKMQ (reference sequence). The CDR3 length is 17 residues. The CDR3 DNA reads TGTGCCAGCAGCTACTACTCAAGCGGGACTAGCGGGGGGTTTCGGTTCTTC. Translating gives CASSYYSSGTSGGFRFF.

This clone was counted a few times. This chain connects TRBV6-1 to TRBJ2-1; weak D call: TRBD1 (7 bases). Germline V CDR1 and CDR2: MNHNS, SASEGT. Trimming cost V 1 base and J 6 bases, with 13 bases left between them. CDR3 length equals 15 residues. CDR3 residues: CASSEGPGGRNEQFF. CDR3 coding DNA: TGTGCCAGCAGTGAAGGGCCAGGGGGGCGCAATGAGCAGTTCTTC.

The chain links TRBV2 to TRBJ2-6; D unclear. The germline V gene encodes CDR1 SNHLY and CDR2 FYNNEI. V dropped 3 bases and J dropped 0 bases, with 6 bases sitting between them. This CDR3 region has 15 residues. The CDR3 bases are TGTGCCAGCAGTGATGAGCCCTCTGGGGCCAACGTCCTGACTTTC. This codes for CASSDEPSGANVLTF.

As regards this clone: The junction shows a germline mismatch at one end, possibly a read error. The rearrangement joins TRBV7-7 to TRBJ2-7, with TRBD1 identical over 9 bases. CDR1 and CDR2 (germline): SSHAT, FNYEAQ (reference sequence). CDR3 length: 12 amino acids. The CDR3 sequence: CASSLTGGEQYF. CDR3 sequence (DNA): TGTGCTAGCAGCTTGACAGGGGGAGAGCAGTACTTC.

The chain has TRBV25-1 and TRBJ1-1; possibly TRBD1 for D (6 bases). Between the trimmed V and J ends, which lost 3 bases and 4 bases, there was a span of 15 bases. The CDR3 runs 15 residues. Germline CDR1 reads MGHDK; CDR2 reads SYGVNS. CDR3 loop: CASSDPGGGATEAFF. The CDR3 DNA reads TGTGCCAGCAGTGACCCGGGAGGGGGGGCCACTGAAGCTTTCTTT.

The chain employs TRBV7-2 and TRBJ2-7; 9 nucleotides align to TRBD1. V shed 3 bases, J shed 6 bases, and the junction held 9 bases outside the gene matches. This CDR3 is built from 15 residues. CDR1 and CDR2 (germline): SGHTA, FQGNSA. CDR3 region: CASSFGGTGSREQYF. In DNA form, the CDR3 reads TGTGCCAGCAGCTTCGGCGGGACAGGGTCCCGCGAGCAGTACTTC.

V gene TRBV28 combines with J gene TRBJ1-1; 11 bases fit TRBD1. Germline V CDR1 and CDR2: MDHEN, SYDVKM. Trimming cost V 6 bases and J 0 bases; bases outside gene matches: 6. The length of the CDR3 is 16 residues. CDR3 bases: TGTGCCAGCAGAGCGGACAGGGGGCCTCTGAACACTGAAGCTTTCTTT. Its translation is CASRADRGPLNTEAFF. Variable domain in full (rest from reference TRBV28 and TRBJ1-1): DVKVTQSSRYLVKRTGEKVFLECVQDMDHENMFWYRQDPGLGLRLIYFSYDVKMKEKGDIPEGYSVSREKKERFSLILESASTNQTSMYLCASRADRGPLNTEAFFGQGTRLTVV.

This chain joins TRBV5-1 and TRBJ1-1; D is unclear. The CDR3 covers 15 residues. The V gene's germline CDR1 is SGHRS and CDR2 YFSETQ. Between the trimmed V and J ends, which lost 5 bases and 6 bases, there was a span of 20 bases. The CDR3 protein is CASSYWAGSRSEAFF. CDR3 DNA sequence: TGCGCCAGCAGTTATTGGGCCGGATCCCGCTCTGAAGCTTTCTTT.

This chain connects TRBV4-3 to TRBJ2-3; 9 bases are a match to TRBD1. V gave up 6 bases and J gave up 3 bases; unmatched junction bases: 7. This CDR3 has 15 residues. From germline, CDR1 is LGHNA and CDR2 YSLEER. The CDR3 here is CASRLGQGKTDTQYF. The DNA for the CDR3 is TGCGCCAGCAGACTGGGACAGGGAAAGACAGATACGCAGTATTTT.

J is TRBJ1-5 and V is TRBV19; D is unresolved. From germline, CDR1 is LNHDA and CDR2 SQIVND (reference sequence). This CDR3 region has 14 residues. Between the trimmed V and J ends, which lost 7 bases and 6 bases, there was a span of 16 bases. The CDR3 here is CASIYWPLSQPQHF. DNA of the CDR3: TGTGCCAGTATTTATTGGCCCCTCAGTCAGCCCCAGCATTTT.

This sequence joins TRBV28 and TRBJ1-1; TRBD1 is a possible D gene (6 bases). Germline V CDR1 and CDR2: MDHEN, SYDVKM. V was shortened by 6 bases and J by 1 base, with 12 bases between the two germline ends. The CDR3 sequence is 14 residues long. The CDR3: CASRRGGANTEAFF. The CDR3 nucleotides are TGTGCCAGCAGGAGAGGGGGGGCGAACACTGAAGCTTTCTTT.

The chain uses TRBV6-1 and TRBJ2-1; TRBD1 aligns across 9 bases. CDR1 and CDR2 from the germline V gene are MNHNS and SASEGT. The CDR3 extends over 13 amino acids. V was clipped by 10 bases and J by 7 bases; unmatched bases: 8. The CDR3 sequence is CANRDRVRNEQFF. Written as DNA, the CDR3 is TGTGCCAACCGGGACAGGGTCCGGAATGAGCAGTTCTTC.

V usage is TRBV19 and J usage is TRBJ1-5; 8 nucleotides agree with TRBD1. The germline V gene encodes CDR1 LNHDA and CDR2 SQIVND (reference sequence). V shed 4 bases and J 5 bases; nucleotides not matched to a gene: 7. The CDR3 contains 15 residues. CDR3 region: CASSTTGTGDQPQHF. The CDR3 region has the DNA TGTGCCAGTAGTACCACCGGGACAGGAGATCAGCCCCAGCATTTT.

V usage is TRBV29-1 and J usage is TRBJ1-2; 9 positions agree with TRBD1. Trimming removed 3 bases from V and 3 bases from J; junction bases left unmatched: 5. The CDR3 totals 14 residues. Germline V gene sequence: CDR1 SQVTM, CDR2 ANQGSEA. The CDR3 protein is CSVEPTGGDYGYTF. The CDR3, as DNA: TGCAGCGTTGAGCCCACAGGGGGCGACTATGGCTACACCTTC.

The chain couples TRBV27 to TRBJ2-1; maybe TRBD2 (5 bases). Trimming removed 5 bases from V and 3 bases from J, with 14 bases in between. In germline, CDR1 is MNHEY, CDR2 SMNVEV (reference sequence). The CDR3 runs to 15 residues. CDR3 DNA sequence: TGTGCCAGCAGTCGTGTTGCGGGCCACTACAATGAGCAGTTCTTC. Its protein is CASSRVAGHYNEQFF.

V usage is TRBV6-6 and J usage is TRBJ1-4; D call uncertain. V shed 7 bases and J shed 2 bases, with 14 bases lying between them. The CDR3 totals 15 residues. Germline CDR1 is MNHNY and CDR2 is SVGAGI (reference sequence). Written as DNA, the CDR3 is TGTGCCAGCACCCCCGGCGGGTCGACTAATGAAAAACTGTTTTTT. Translated: CASTPGGSTNEKLFF.

The chain employs TRBV6-1 and TRBJ2-3, with 8 bases that match TRBD1. The CDR3 extends over 13 amino acids. CDR1 and CDR2 from the germline V gene are MNHNS and SASEGT. With V trimmed by 9 bases and J by 4 bases, 6 bases remained unmatched. CDR3 loop: CASTTGEADTQYF. In DNA, the CDR3 is TGTGCCAGTACGACAGGGGAGGCAGATACGCAGTATTTT.

The chain uses TRBV28 and TRBJ1-1; TRBD1 might be the D (6 bases). Between the trimmed V and J ends, which lost 6 bases and 3 bases, there was a span of 17 bases. This CDR3 is built from 15 residues. Germline CDR1 is MDHEN and CDR2 is SYDVKM. The CDR3 loop is CASRMENRAYTEAFF. The CDR3 DNA follows: TGTGCCAGCAGGATGGAGAACAGGGCCTACACTGAAGCTTTCTTT.

J is TRBJ2-5 and V is TRBV29-1; 7 positions match TRBD1. Trimming removed 0 bases from V and 1 base from J; junction bases left unmatched: 8. Germline V lookup: CDR1 SQVTM, CDR2 ANQGSEA. This CDR3 is 16 amino acids long. The CDR3 nucleotides are TGCAGCGTTGAAGATCCGACAGGGTGGGTCCAAGAGACCCAGTACTTC. Translation: CSVEDPTGWVQETQYF.

This chain uses TRBV13 with TRBJ2-7; D remains ambiguous. The V gene's germline CDR1 is PRHDT and CDR2 FYEKMQ (reference sequence). The CDR3 contains 16 residues. V lost 4 bases and J 7 bases, leaving 23 bases between the germline ends. CDR3 coding DNA: TGTGCCAGCAGCTCGCCTCAGGCTAACCCTCTACGAGAGCAGTACTTC. It specifies CASSSPQANPLREQYF.